The rows below give T cell receptor beta chains drawn from one sample of a study of technical replicates of blood from a few donors. Clones were read by immunoSEQ multiplex PCR, and TCRdb kept only the in-frame ones, dropping some. The top ten hold 5.6% of the sample, which has about 53,000 clones, about 86% seen once. Sequencing input: PBMCs. The receptors were sampled from a human donor in good health. Some clones in this sample may be carry-over from other donors' samples. Each CDR3 is given with its conserved first and last residue. The order of the fields is V gene, clone size, J gene, D gene, CDR3 DNA, CDR3 protein. A D gene is named only where the DNA matches it firmly. Only some rows state a clone size, as once, few, many or a class for expanded clones.

>TRBV29-1|-|TRBJ1-1|-
TGCAGCGTCCAACAGAGGGGGGGCGCCGGTGAAGCTTTCTTT
CSVQQRGGAGEAFF
>TRBV6-1|-|TRBJ2-7|TRBD2
TGTGCCAGCAGTCCTAAGACTAGCGGGTATGACGAGCAGTACTTC
CASSPKTSGYDEQYF
>TRBV27|medium-sized|TRBJ1-2|TRBD1
TGTGCCAGCAGTAGGGACAGGGGAGACTATGGCTACACCTTC
CASSRDRGDYGYTF
>TRBV29-1|-|TRBJ2-1|-
TGCAGCGTTGTTCTATACGGGCTAGCCCTCAATGAGCAGTTCTTC
CSVVLYGLALNEQFF
>TRBV6-5|-|TRBJ1-2|-
TGTGCCAGCAGCTTCCTTACGGGGAGGTCGGATGGCTACACCTTC
CASSFLTGRSDGYTF
>TRBV11-1|-|TRBJ1-3|-
TGTGCCAGCCCCTCGGAGCCTCCCTCTGGAAACACCATATATTTT
CASPSEPPSGNTIYF
>TRBV29-1|-|TRBJ1-2|-
TGCAGCGTTGGAGTCAGGGTAGACTATGGCTACACCTTC
CSVGVRVDYGYTF
>TRBV2|-|TRBJ2-5|-
TGTGCCACCTCGCAGAACTTGAGGGAGACCCAGTACTTC
CATSQNLRETQYF
>TRBV6-6|-|TRBJ1-3|TRBD1
TGTGCCAGCAGTTCGGGACAGACTCTATCTGGAAACACCATATATTTT
CASSSGQTLSGNTIYF
>TRBV9|-|TRBJ2-1|TRBD2
TGTGCCAGCAGTGAGATAGCGGGGGGTGACTACAATGAGCAGTTCTTC
CASSEIAGGDYNEQFF
>TRBV9|-|TRBJ2-1|TRBD2
TGTGCCAGCAGCGTAGCTCCAGAACTAGCGGTCAATGAGCAGTTCTTC
CASSVAPELAVNEQFF
>TRBV2|-|TRBJ2-5|-
TGTGCCAGCAGTGTAGAGAAGTACCAAGAGACCCAGTACTTC
CASSVEKYQETQYF
>TRBV28|-|TRBJ1-1|TRBD1
TGTGCCAGCAGTGCCGGGACAGTGAACACTGAAGCTTTCTTT
CASSAGTVNTEAFF
>TRBV25-1|-|TRBJ2-1|-
TGTGCCAGCAGTAAGATGCAAGGGACGGGGGAATACAATGAGCAGTTCTTC
CASSKMQGTGEYNEQFF
>TRBV10-3|-|TRBJ1-6|-
TGTGCCATCAGTGGTCAGGGAAGCTATAATTCACCCCTCCACTTT
CAISGQGSYNSPLHF
>TRBV7-9|-|TRBJ2-1|TRBD1
TGTGCCAGCAGCGTGAACCTGGGACAGGGGGCCAATGAGCAGTTCTTC
CASSVNLGQGANEQFF
>TRBV5-4|-|TRBJ2-6|-
TGTGCCAGCAGCTTGGAGAGTCGACTCTCCGGGGCCAACGTCCTGACTTTC
CASSLESRLSGANVLTF
>TRBV5-5|-|TRBJ2-7|TRBD2
TGTGCCAGCAGCTTGGTAATTAGCGGGAGGGCCCAGATCGGCGAGCAGTACTTC
CASSLVISGRAQIGEQYF
>TRBV5-1|-|TRBJ2-7|-
TGCGCCAGCAGCGCGCTCGGACGGGGGAGCTCCTACGAGCAGTACTTC
CASSALGRGSSYEQYF
>TRBV29-1|few|TRBJ2-5|-
TGCAGCGCGGTCCCATCCCAAGAGACCCAGTACTTC
CSAVPSQETQYF
>TRBV15|-|TRBJ2-7|TRBD1
TGTGCCACCAGCAGAGACAGGGGGGAGCAGTACTTC
CATSRDRGEQYF
>TRBV5-6|-|TRBJ2-3|-
TGTGCCAGCAGCTTGGATCCTACAGATACGCAGTATTTT
CASSLDPTDTQYF
>TRBV2|once|TRBJ2-7|-
TGTGCCAGCAGTCCCGGGAAGCTTCTGTTGTACGAGCAGTACTTC
CASSPGKLLLYEQYF
>TRBV13|-|TRBJ1-3|-
TGTGCCAGCAGCTTAGAGAGGGAAACCGGAAACACCATATATTTT
CASSLERETGNTIYF